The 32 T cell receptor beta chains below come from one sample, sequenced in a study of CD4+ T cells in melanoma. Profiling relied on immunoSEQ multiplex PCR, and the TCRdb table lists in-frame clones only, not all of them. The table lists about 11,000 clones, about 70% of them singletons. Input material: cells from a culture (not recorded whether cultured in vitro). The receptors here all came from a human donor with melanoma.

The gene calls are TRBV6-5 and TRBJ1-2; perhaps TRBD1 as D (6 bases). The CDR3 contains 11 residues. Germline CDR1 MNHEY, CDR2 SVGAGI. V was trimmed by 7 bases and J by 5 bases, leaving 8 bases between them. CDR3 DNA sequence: TGTGCCAGCAATACAGGGTATGGCTACACCTTC. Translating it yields CASNTGYGYTF.

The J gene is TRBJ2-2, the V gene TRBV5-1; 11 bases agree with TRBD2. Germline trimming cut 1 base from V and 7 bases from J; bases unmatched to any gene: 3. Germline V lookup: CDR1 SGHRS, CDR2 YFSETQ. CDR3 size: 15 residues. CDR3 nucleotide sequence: TGCGCCAGCAGCTTGCTAGCGGGGGGAAGCGGGGAGCTGTTTTTT. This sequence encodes CASSLLAGGSGELFF.

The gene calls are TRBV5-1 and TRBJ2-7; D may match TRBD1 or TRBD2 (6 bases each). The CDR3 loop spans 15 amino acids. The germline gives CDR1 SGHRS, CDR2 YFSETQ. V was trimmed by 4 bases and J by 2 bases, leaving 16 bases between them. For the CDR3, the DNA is TGCGCCAGCAGCCCGGGGGCCCCTAGCCCCTACGAGCAGTACTTC. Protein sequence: CASSPGAPSPYEQYF.

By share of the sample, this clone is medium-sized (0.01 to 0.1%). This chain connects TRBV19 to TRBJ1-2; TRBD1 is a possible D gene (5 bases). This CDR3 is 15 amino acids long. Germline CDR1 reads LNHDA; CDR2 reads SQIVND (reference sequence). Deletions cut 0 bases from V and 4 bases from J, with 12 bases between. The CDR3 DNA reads TGTGCCAGTAGTATAGACGGCGCGGGGCCCTATGGCTACACCTTC. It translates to CASSIDGAGPYGYTF.

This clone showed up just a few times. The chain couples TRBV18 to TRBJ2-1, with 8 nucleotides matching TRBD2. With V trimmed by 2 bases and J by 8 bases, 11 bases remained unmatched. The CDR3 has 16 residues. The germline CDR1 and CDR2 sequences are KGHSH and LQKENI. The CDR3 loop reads CASSPDSGGARDEQFF. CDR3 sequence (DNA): TGTGCCAGCTCACCAGATTCCGGGGGGGCCAGGGATGAGCAGTTCTTC.

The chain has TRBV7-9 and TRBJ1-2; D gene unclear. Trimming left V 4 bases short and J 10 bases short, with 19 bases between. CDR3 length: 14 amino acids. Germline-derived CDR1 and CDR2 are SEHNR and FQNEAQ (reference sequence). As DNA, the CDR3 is TGTGCCAGCAGCTCTAATGGTGGTCCTCCAACCTACACCTTC. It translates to CASSSNGGPPTYTF.

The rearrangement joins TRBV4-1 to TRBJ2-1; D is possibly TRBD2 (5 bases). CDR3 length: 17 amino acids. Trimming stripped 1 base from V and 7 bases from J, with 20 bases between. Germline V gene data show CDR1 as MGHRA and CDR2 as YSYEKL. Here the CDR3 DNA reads TGCGCCAGCAGCCAAGGGGGAGTTTACCTCACTTCGAATGAGCAGTTCTTC. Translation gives CASSQGGVYLTSNEQFF.

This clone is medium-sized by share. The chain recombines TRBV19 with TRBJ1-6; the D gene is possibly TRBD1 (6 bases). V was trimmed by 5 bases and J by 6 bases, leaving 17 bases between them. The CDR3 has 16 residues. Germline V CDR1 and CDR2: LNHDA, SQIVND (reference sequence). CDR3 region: CASSPQGLQGNSPLHF. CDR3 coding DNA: TGTGCCAGTAGTCCCCAGGGGTTACAGGGTAATTCACCCCTCCACTTT.

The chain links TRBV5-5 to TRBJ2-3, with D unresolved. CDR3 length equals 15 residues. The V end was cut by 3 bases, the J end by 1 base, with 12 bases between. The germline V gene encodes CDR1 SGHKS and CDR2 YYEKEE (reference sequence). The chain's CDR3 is CASSWLRRGTDTQYF. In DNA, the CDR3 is TGTGCCAGCAGCTGGTTAAGACGGGGCACAGATACGCAGTATTTT.

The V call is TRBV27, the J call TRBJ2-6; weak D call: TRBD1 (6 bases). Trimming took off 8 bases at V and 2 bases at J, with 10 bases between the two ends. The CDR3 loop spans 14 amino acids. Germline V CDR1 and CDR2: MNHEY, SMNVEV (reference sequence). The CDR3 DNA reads TGTGCCAGCGGGACAACCCCTGGGGCCAACGTCCTGACTTTC. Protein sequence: CASGTTPGANVLTF.

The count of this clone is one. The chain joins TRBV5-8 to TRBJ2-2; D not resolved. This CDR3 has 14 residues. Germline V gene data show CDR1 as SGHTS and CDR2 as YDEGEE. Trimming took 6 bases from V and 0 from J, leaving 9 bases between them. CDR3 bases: TGTGCCAGCAAAAGGGCAGCGAACACCGGGGAGCTGTTTTTT. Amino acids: CASKRAANTGELFF.

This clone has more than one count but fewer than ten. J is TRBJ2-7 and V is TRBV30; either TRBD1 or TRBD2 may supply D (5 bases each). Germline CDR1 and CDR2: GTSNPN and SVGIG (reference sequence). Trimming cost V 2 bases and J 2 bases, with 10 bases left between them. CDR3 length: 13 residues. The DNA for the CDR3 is TGTGCCTGGAGTTTGGGACCGGCCTACGAGCAGTACTTC. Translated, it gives CAWSLGPAYEQYF.

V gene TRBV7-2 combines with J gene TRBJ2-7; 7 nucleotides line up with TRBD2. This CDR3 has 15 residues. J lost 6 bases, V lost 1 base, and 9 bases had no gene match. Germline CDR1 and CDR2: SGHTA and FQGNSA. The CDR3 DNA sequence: TGTGCCAGCAGCTTAGACGGGGGGTCCGTCTTCGAGCAGTACTTC. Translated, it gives CASSLDGGSVFEQYF.

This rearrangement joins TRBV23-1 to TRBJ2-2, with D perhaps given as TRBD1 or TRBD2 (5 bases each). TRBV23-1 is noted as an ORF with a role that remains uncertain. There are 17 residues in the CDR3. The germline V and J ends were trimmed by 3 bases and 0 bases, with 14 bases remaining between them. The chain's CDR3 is CASSHPRGSTNTGELFF. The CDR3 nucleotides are TGCGCCAGCAGTCACCCCCGGGGCTCTACGAACACCGGGGAGCTGTTTTTT.

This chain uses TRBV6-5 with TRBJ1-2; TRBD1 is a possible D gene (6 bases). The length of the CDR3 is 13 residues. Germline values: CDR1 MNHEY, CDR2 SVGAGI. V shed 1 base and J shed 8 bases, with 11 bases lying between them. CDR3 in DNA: TGTGCCAGCAGTTACTACAGGGCGGCCGGCTACACCTTC. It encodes CASSYYRAAGYTF.

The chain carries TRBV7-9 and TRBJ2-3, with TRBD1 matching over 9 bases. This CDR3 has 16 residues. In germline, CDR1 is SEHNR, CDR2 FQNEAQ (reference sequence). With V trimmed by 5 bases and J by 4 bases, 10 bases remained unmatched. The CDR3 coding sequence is TGTGCCAGCAGCCGCCGGACCGGGACAGGGCCAGATACGCAGTATTTT. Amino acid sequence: CASSRRTGTGPDTQYF.

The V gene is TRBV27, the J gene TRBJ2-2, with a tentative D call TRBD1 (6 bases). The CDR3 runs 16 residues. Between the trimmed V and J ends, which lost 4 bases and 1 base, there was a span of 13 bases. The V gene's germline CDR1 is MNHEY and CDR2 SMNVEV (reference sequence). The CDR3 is CASSSSGQLNTGELFF. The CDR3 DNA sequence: TGTGCCAGCAGTTCGAGCGGACAGTTGAACACCGGGGAGCTGTTTTTT.

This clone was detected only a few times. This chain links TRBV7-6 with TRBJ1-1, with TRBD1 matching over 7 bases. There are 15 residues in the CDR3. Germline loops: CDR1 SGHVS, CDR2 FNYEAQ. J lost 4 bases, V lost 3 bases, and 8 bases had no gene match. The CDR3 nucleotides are TGTGCCAGCAGCTTGGGGGCCAGGGGGATCACTGAAGCTTTCTTT. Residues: CASSLGARGITEAFF. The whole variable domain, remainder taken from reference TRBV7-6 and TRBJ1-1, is GAGVSQSPRYKVTKRGQDVALRCDPISGHVSLYWYRQALGQGPEFLTYFNYEAQQDKSGLPNDRFSAERPEGSISTLTIQRTEQRDSAMYRCASSLGARGITEAFFGQGTRLTVV.

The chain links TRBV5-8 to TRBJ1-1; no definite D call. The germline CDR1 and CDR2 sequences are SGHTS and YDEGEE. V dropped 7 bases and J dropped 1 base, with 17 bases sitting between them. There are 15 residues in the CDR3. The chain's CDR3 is CASPREKIWNTEAFF. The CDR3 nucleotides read TGTGCCAGCCCCCGGGAGAAAATATGGAACACTGAAGCTTTCTTT.

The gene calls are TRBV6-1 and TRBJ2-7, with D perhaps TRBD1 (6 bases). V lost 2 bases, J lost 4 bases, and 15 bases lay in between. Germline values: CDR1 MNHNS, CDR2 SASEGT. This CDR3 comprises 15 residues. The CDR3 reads CASSEQTGLFYEQYF. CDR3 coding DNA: TGTGCCAGCAGTGAACAGACAGGTCTATTTTACGAGCAGTACTTC.

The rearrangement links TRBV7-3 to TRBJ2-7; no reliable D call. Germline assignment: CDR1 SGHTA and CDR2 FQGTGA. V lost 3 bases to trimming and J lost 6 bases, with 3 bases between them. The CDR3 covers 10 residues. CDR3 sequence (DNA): TGTGCCAGCAGCTTCGGCGAGCAGTACTTC. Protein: CASSFGEQYF. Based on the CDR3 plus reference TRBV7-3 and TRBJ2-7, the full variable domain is GAGVSQTPSNKVTEKGKYVELRCDPISGHTALYWYRQSLGQGPEFLIYFQGTGAADDSGLPNDRFFAVRPEGSVSTLKIQRTERGDSAVYLCASSFGEQYFGPGTRLTVT.

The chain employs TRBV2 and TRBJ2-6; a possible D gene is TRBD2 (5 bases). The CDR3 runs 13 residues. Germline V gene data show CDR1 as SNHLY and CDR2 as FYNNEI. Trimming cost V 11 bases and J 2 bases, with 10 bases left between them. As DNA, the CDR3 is TGTGCCTCCCGGGAAACTGGGGCCAACGTCCTGACTTTC. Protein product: CASRETGANVLTF.

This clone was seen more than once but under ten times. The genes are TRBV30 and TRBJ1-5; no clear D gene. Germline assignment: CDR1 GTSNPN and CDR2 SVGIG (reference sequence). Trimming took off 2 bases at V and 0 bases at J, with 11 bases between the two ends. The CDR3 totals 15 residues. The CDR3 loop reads CAWSQGINSNQPQHF. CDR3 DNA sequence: TGTGCCTGGAGTCAAGGGATTAATAGCAATCAGCCCCAGCATTTT.

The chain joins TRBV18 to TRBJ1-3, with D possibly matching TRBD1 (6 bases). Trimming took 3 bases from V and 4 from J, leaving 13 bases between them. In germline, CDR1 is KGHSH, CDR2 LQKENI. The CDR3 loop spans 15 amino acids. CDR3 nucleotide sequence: TGTGCCAGCTCACCTACCGGGACATTCGGAAACACCATATATTTT. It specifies CASSPTGTFGNTIYF.

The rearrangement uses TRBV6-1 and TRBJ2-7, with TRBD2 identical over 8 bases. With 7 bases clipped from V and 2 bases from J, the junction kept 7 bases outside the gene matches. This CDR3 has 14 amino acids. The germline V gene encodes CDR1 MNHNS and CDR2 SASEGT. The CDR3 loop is CASKLAGYAYEQYF. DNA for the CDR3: TGTGCCAGCAAGCTAGCGGGTTACGCCTACGAGCAGTACTTC.

CDR3 sequence (DNA): TGTGCCAGCACCTTGACCGGGAGCTCCTACGAGCAGTACTTC. Its translation: CASTLTGSSYEQYF. This sequence joins TRBV10-3 and TRBJ2-7, with a tentative D call TRBD2 (6 bases). This CDR3 is built from 14 residues. Trimming took off 10 bases at V and 0 bases at J, with 16 bases between the two ends. Germline-derived CDR1 and CDR2 are ENHRY and SYGVKD.

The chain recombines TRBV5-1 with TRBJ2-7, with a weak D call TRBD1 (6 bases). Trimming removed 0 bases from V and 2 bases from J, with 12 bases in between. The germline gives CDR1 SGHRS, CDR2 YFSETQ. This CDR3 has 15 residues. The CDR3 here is CASSLEGQKTYEQYF. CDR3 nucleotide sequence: TGCGCCAGCAGCTTGGAGGGACAAAAAACCTACGAGCAGTACTTC.

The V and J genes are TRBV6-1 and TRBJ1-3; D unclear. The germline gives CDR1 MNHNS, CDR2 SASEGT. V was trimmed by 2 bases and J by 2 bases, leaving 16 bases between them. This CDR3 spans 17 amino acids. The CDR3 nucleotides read TGTGCCAGCAGTGAATCCCAGTGGTTACCTGCTGGAAACACCATATATTTT. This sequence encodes CASSESQWLPAGNTIYF.

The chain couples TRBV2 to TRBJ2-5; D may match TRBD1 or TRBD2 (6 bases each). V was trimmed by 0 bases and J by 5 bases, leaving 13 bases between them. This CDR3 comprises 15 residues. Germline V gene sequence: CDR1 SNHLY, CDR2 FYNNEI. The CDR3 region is CASSEARGLGETQYF. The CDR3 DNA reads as TGTGCCAGCAGTGAAGCCCGGGGGCTGGGGGAGACCCAGTACTTC.

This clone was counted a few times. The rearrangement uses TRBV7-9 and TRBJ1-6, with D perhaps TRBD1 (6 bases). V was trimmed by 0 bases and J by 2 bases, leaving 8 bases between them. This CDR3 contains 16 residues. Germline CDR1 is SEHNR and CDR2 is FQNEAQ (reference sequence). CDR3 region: CASSLARGTYNSPLHF. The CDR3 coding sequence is TGTGCCAGCAGCTTAGCGAGGGGGACCTATAATTCACCCCTCCACTTT.

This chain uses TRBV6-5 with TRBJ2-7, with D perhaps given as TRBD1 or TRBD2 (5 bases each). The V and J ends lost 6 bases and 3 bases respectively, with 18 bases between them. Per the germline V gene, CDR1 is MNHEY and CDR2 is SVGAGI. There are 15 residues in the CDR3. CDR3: CASRPRLLGVYEQYF. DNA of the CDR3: TGTGCCAGCAGACCCCGACTTTTGGGGGTCTACGAGCAGTACTTC.

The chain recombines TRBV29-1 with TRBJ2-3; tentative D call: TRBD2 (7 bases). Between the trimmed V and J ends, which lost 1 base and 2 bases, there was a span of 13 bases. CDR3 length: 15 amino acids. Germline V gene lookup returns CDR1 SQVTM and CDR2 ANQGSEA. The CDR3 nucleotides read TGCAGCGTTGAAGTAGGGGGGGGGCTCACAGATACGCAGTATTTT. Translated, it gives CSVEVGGGLTDTQYF.